Listed below are T cell receptor beta chains from one sample, sequenced in a study of molecular identifiers for immune sequencing clone quantification. MiXCR was run by TCRdb on the PCR reads, yielding one entry per CDR3 protein. In the table there are hundreds of thousands of distinct CDR3 sequences, about 20% of which are singletons. The sequencing sample was made of naive CD8+ T cells from blood, with Jurkat cell RNA spiked in. The receptors here all came from a human donor in good health. Some libraries in this study had Jurkat cell RNA spiked in. Both conserved end residues are part of each CDR3. A D gene is named only where the DNA matches it firmly. Clone size, where shown, is once, few, many, or a class for clones that have expanded.

>NA|NA|TRBV9|TRBJ2-1
CASSVEAGTSYNEQFF
TGTGCCAGCAGCGTCGAAGCGGGTACCTCCTACAATGAGCAGTTCTTC
>NA|many|TRBV10-3|TRBJ1-4
CAISESRGAGNEKLFF
TGTGCCATCAGTGAGTCGAGGGGGGCTGGAAATGAAAAACTGTTTTTT
>NA|few|TRBV24-1|TRBJ2-1
CATRGDGSNNEQFF
TGTGCCACCAGAGGGGACGGCAGCAACAATGAGCAGTTCTTC
>NA|NA|TRBV6-2/TRBV6-3|TRBJ1-5
CASSFSPYQPQHF
TGTGCCAGCAGTTTTTCCCCTTATCAGCCCCAGCATTTT
>NA|many|TRBV5-6|TRBJ2-7
CASSLGRGYAYEQYF
TGTGCCAGCAGCTTGGGAAGGGGGTATGCCTACGAGCAGTACTTC
>TRBD1|many|TRBV7-9|TRBJ2-5
CASSGTGILAAQYF
TGTGCCAGCAGCGGGACAGGGATCCTAGCTGCCCAGTACTTC
>NA|many|TRBV9|TRBJ1-6
CASSVASGFDANHSPLHF
TGTGCCAGCAGCGTAGCATCGGGGTTCGACGCAAATCATTCACCCCTCCACTTT
>NA|many|TRBV6-2/TRBV6-3|TRBJ2-3
CASSTPFQRDTQYF
TGTGCCAGCAGTACCCCCTTTCAGCGGGATACGCAGTATTTT
>NA|many|TRBV19|TRBJ1-1
CASSMGAMNTEAFF
TGTGCCAGTAGTATGGGGGCCATGAACACTGAAGCTTTCTTT
>NA|NA|TRBV7-2|TRBJ2-3
CASSLRAGTLATGTQYF
TGTGCCAGCAGCTTAAGGGCCGGGACTCTCGCTACAGGTACGCAGTATTTT
>TRBD2|many|TRBV12-3/TRBV12-4|TRBJ2-3
CASSLTPEGRGLAASSTDTQYF
TGTGCCAGCAGTTTAACCCCCGAAGGAAGGGGACTAGCGGCTTCTAGCACAGATACGCAGTATTTT
>TRBD1|few|TRBV12-3/TRBV12-4|TRBJ1-4
CASSHTGTVKEKLFF
TGTGCCAGCAGTCATACTGGGACAGTTAAAGAAAAACTGTTTTTT
>NA|many|TRBV9|TRBJ2-7
CASSVTITPYEQYF
TGTGCCAGCAGCGTCACCATTACCCCTTACGAGCAGTACTTC
>TRBD2|few|TRBV19|TRBJ2-7
CASNKGLAGAYEQYF
TGTGCCAGTAACAAAGGACTAGCGGGAGCCTACGAGCAGTACTTC
>NA|few|TRBV27|TRBJ1-1
CASSPLGTLNTEAFF
TGTGCCAGCAGCCCACTCGGGACCTTGAACACTGAAGCTTTCTTT
>NA|few|TRBV4-1|TRBJ1-1
CASSQIPSQGTEAFF
TGCGCCAGCAGCCAAATCCCAAGCCAGGGCACTGAAGCTTTCTTT
>NA|many|TRBV11-3|TRBJ2-7
CASSSSSGTGFDEQYF
TGTGCCAGCAGCTCCAGCTCGGGAACAGGTTTCGACGAGCAGTACTTC
>TRBD2|few|TRBV11-2|TRBJ2-3
CASSLGVAGGTSSTDTQYF
TGTGCCAGCAGCTTAGGTGTAGCGGGGGGGACCTCTAGCACAGATACGCAGTATTTT
>NA|many|TRBV19|TRBJ2-6
CASKRGYSSGANVLTF
TGTGCCAGTAAACGAGGATATTCATCTGGGGCCAACGTCCTGACTTTC
>NA|NA|TRBV6-2/TRBV6-3|TRBJ1-3
CASSGSSSSGNTIYF
TGTGCCAGCAGTGGCTCATCGAGCTCTGGAAACACCATATATTTT
>NA|NA|TRBV20-1|TRBJ1-2
CSARDTPAPGYGYTF
TGCAGTGCTAGAGATACCCCTGCTCCCGGTTATGGCTACACCTTC
>NA|NA|TRBV5-3|TRBJ2-1
CASGLGRYNEQFF
TGTGCCAGCGGCTTGGGCAGGTACAATGAGCAGTTCTTC
>NA|few|TRBV7-7|TRBJ2-3
CASSLGVADTDTQYF
TGTGCCAGCAGCTTAGGGGTAGCGGACACAGATACGCAGTATTTT
>NA|NA|TRBV30|TRBJ2-7
CAWTRGTTYEQYF
TGTGCCTGGACTAGGGGAACGACCTACGAGCAGTACTTC
>NA|few|TRBV4-1|TRBJ2-7
CASSQVSDSEQYF
TGCGCCAGCAGCCAAGTTTCGGACTCTGAGCAGTACTTC
>NA|many|TRBV9|TRBJ2-7
CASSVGSRGTYEQYF
TGTGCCAGCAGCGTAGGATCGCGGGGAACCTACGAGCAGTACTTC
>TRBD1|many|TRBV4-3|TRBJ1-4
CASSQEGDRGDEKLFF
TGCGCCAGCAGCCAAGAAGGGGACAGGGGAGATGAAAAACTGTTTTTT
>TRBD1|few|TRBV12-3/TRBV12-4|TRBJ2-1
CASSLSADRTYNEQFF
TGTGCCAGCAGTTTATCCGCGGACAGGACCTACAATGAGCAGTTCTTC
>TRBD1|few|TRBV19|TRBJ2-1
CASSTRRDREAYNEQFF
TGTGCCAGTAGTACTCGCCGGGACAGGGAGGCCTACAATGAGCAGTTCTTC
>NA|NA|TRBV21-1|TRBJ2-2
CASSKAGQQRTGELFF
TGTGCCAGCAGCAAAGCCGGACAGCAAAGAACCGGGGAGCTGTTTTTT
>NA|many|TRBV29-1|TRBJ2-4
CSVEDRSFKLAKNIQYF
TGCAGCGTTGAAGATCGCAGCTTCAAACTAGCCAAAAACATTCAGTACTTC
>NA|NA|TRBV7-8|TRBJ2-3
CASSLRDKADTQYF
TGTGCCAGCAGCCTGCGGGACAAAGCAGATACGCAGTATTTT
>TRBD1|few|TRBV15|TRBJ1-5
CATSRSGTAYSNQPQHF
TGTGCCACCAGCAGATCCGGGACAGCGTATAGCAATCAGCCCCAGCATTTT
>NA|NA|TRBV11-2|TRBJ2-7
CASSLEGAREQYF
TGTGCCAGCAGCTTAGAGGGTGCGAGGGAGCAGTACTTC
>TRBD1|many|TRBV7-9|TRBJ2-2
CASVGGQANTGELFF
TGTGCCAGCGTCGGGGGACAGGCGAACACCGGGGAGCTGTTTTTT